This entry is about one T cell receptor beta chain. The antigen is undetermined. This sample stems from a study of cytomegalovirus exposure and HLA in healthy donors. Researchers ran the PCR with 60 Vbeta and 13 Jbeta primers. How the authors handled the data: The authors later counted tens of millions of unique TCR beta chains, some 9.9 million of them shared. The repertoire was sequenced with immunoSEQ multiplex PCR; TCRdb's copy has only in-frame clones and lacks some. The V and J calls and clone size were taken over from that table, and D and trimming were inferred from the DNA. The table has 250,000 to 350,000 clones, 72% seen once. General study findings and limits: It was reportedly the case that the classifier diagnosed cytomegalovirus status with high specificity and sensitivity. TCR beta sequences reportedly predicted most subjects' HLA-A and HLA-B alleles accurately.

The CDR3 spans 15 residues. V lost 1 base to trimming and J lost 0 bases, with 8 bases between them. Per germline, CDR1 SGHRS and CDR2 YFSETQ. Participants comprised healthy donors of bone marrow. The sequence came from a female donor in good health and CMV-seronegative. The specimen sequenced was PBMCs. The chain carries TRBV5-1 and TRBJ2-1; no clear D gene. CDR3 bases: TGCGCCAGCAGCTTGTGGAGCGCCTCCTACAATGAGCAGTTCTTC. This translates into CASSLWSASYNEQFF.